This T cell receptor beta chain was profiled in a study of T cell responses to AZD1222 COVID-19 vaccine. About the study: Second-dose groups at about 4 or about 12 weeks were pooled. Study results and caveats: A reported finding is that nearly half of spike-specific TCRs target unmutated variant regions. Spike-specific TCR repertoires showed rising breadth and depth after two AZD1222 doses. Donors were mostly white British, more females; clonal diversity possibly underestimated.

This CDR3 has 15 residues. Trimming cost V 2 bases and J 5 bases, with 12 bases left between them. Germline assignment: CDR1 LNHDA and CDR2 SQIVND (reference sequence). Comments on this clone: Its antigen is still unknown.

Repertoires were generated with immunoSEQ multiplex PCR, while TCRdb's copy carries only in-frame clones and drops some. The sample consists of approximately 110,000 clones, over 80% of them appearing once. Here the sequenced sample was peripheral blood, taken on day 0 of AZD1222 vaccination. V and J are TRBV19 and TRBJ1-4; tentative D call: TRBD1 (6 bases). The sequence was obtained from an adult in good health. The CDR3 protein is CASSIMGGQNEKLFF. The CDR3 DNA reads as TGTGCCAGTAGTATAATGGGGGGCCAGAATGAAAAACTGTTTTTT.